This T cell receptor (beta chain) was sequenced for a study of T cells in Graves' hyperthyroidism and ophthalmopathy. Whole-study context: Peripheral blood was acquired at first diagnosis, ahead of any therapy whatsoever.

This CDR3 spans 14 amino acids. CDR1 and CDR2 from the germline V gene are KGHSH and LQKENI. Trimming stripped 4 bases from V and 2 bases from J, with 11 bases between. This clonotype came up many times. Amplified regions were TCR beta CDR3 sequences from RNA transcripts. The HTBI primer set served for first-round RT-PCR of the TCR CDR3. TCRdb fed the multiplex PCR reads into MiXCR, producing one record per CDR3 protein. The sample contains roughly 660,000 distinct CDR3 sequences, roughly 17% of which appear only once. The chain is built from TRBV18 and TRBJ2-5; no definite D call. The sequence derives from a man in his fifties with Graves' hyperthyroidism. The sequenced sample consisted of blood. CDR3 DNA sequence: TGTGCCAGCTCACTAGGTGTACCTCAAGAGACCCAGTACTTC. Residues: CASSLGVPQETQYF.